These 8 T cell receptor beta chains were all obtained from the same sample, sequenced in a study of Ad26.COV2.S vaccination and SARS-CoV-2 variants. TCRdb's copy holds only in-frame clones and misses some; the assay was immunoSEQ multiplex PCR. Of about 480,000 clones listed, about 83% are singletons. Treatment defined: 15 to 20 received Ad26.COV2.S at low or high dose, single or two shots; several received placebo; per-sample allocation not given. After the first vaccine or placebo injection, samples were drawn on day 63. The sequenced sample was peripheral blood, obtained in a trial of Ad26.COV2.S vaccine versus placebo. The receptors originated from a person aged 18-60 years who received the Ad26.COV2.S COVID-19 vaccine or a placebo.

The chain combines TRBV3-1 (or the pseudogene TRBV3-2) with TRBJ1-1; TRBD1 is a possible D gene (5 bases). The CDR3 length is 17 residues. Germline lookup yields CDR1 LGHDT and CDR2 YNNKEL (reference sequence). Trimming left V 0 bases short and J 1 base short, with 15 bases between. The CDR3 is CASSQDFGANRNTEAFF. The CDR3 DNA is TGTGCCAGCAGCCAAGATTTTGGGGCGAATCGGAACACTGAAGCTTTCTTT.

The V and J genes are TRBV25-1 and TRBJ2-1; TRBD2 matches 10 bases. After removal of 6 bases from V and 1 base from J, the junction contained 6 bases not matched to a gene. CDR3 length: 16 residues. Germline CDR1 and CDR2: MGHDK and SYGVNS. For the CDR3, the DNA is TGTGCCAGCAGCCCTAGCGGGAGTAGGTCCTACAATGAGCAGTTCTTC. Encoded protein: CASSPSGSRSYNEQFF. Combining the CDR3 with reference TRBV25-1 and TRBJ2-1 gives the whole variable domain EADIYQTPRYLVIGTGKKITLECSQTMGHDKMYWYQQDPGMELHLIHYSYGVNSTEKGDLSSESTVSRIRTEHFPLTLESARPSHTSQYLCASSPSGSRSYNEQFFGPGTRLTVL.

The V gene is TRBV11-1, the J gene TRBJ2-3, with TRBD2 identical over 8 bases. The CDR3 spans 16 residues. Germline CDR1 SGHAT, CDR2 FQDESV (reference sequence). The V segment lost 3 bases and the J segment 4 bases; nucleotides outside the gene matches: 9. For the CDR3, the DNA is TGTGCCAGCAGCTTGGAAAGCGGGAGAGGGGCAGATACGCAGTATTTT. Its protein is CASSLESGRGADTQYF. The variable domain in full, with the rest retrieved from reference TRBV11-1 and TRBJ2-3, is EAEVAQSPRYKITEKSQAVAFWCDPISGHATLYWYRQILGQGPELLVQFQDESVVDDSQLPKDRFSAERLKGVDSTLKIQPAELGDSAMYLCASSLESGRGADTQYFGPGTRLTVL.

This chain links TRBV7-2 with TRBJ2-5; D is possibly TRBD1 (5 bases). The CDR3 is made up of 15 amino acids. Trimming cost V 2 bases and J 1 base, with 11 bases left between them. Germline CDR1 is SGHTA and CDR2 is FQGNSA. This CDR3 is CASSLSGNVQETQYF. The CDR3 DNA follows: TGTGCCAGCAGCTTATCAGGGAACGTCCAAGAGACCCAGTACTTC.

CDR3 DNA sequence: TGCGCCAGCAGCTTGGGGGTGGTCGGTGAAAAACTGTTTTTT. Translating it yields CASSLGVVGEKLFF. The chain joins TRBV5-1 to TRBJ1-4, with no clear D. In germline, CDR1 is SGHRS, CDR2 YFSETQ. Trimming removed 0 bases from V and 7 bases from J, with 10 bases in between. The CDR3 is 14 residues long.

The V and J genes are TRBV5-4 and TRBJ2-7; TRBD2 matches 10 bases. This CDR3 region has 13 residues. V was clipped by 4 bases and J by 7 bases; unmatched bases: 5. Germline assignment: CDR1 SGHNT and CDR2 YYREEE (reference sequence). The CDR3 coding sequence is TGTGCCAGCAGCGCGAGACTAGCGGGTGAGCAGTACTTC. Amino acid sequence: CASSARLAGEQYF.

The chain carries TRBV6-2 or TRBV6-3 and TRBJ1-1, with a weak D call TRBD1 (6 bases). The germline V gene has CDR1 MNHEY and CDR2 SVGEGT. The CDR3 sequence is 14 residues long. The germline V and J ends were trimmed by 6 bases and 0 bases, with 11 bases remaining between them. The CDR3 protein is CASSRGQMNTEAFF. The CDR3 nucleotides are TGTGCCAGCAGCCGTGGACAGATGAACACTGAAGCTTTCTTT.

The chain links TRBV25-1 to TRBJ1-4, with D unclear. The J call is uncertain, as TRBJ1-5 better fits the DNA end. The V gene's germline CDR1 is MGHDK and CDR2 SYGVNS. The CDR3 contains 11 residues. CDR3 bases: TGTGCCAGCAGTGGGTCCTCGGGACAGCATTTT. Its translation: CASSGSSGQHF.